The 29 T cell receptor beta chains below come from one sample, sequenced in a study of early T cells in non-severe SARS-CoV-2 infection. Each CDR3 protein gets one entry after TCRdb re-called the 5' RACE reads with MiXCR. The sample comprises tens of thousands of distinct CDR3 sequences, under 15% of which are singletons, and over 0.95% rests with the top ten. Sequenced material: whole blood. Receptors were obtained from an adult who was a healthcare worker with PCR-confirmed SARS-CoV-2 infection or an uninfected control (not recorded which).

This clonotype was observed many times. This chain uses TRBV10-3 with TRBJ2-3, with D tentatively TRBD1 or TRBD2 (9 bases each). The CDR3 length is 15 residues. CDR1 is ENHRY and CDR2 is SYGVKD in the germline V gene. V lost 7 bases and J 8 bases, leaving 22 bases between the germline ends. The CDR3, as DNA: TGTGCCATCAATGCGGACAGGGGACTAGCTGCTACGCAGTATTTT. This sequence encodes CAINADRGLAATQYF.

There are many counts of this clonotype. The V call is TRBV7-8, the J call TRBJ2-3, with TRBD2 matching over 7 bases. Germline loops: CDR1 SGHVS, CDR2 FQNEAQ. Trimming removed 1 base from V and 3 bases from J; junction bases left unmatched: 4. This CDR3 region has 15 residues. The CDR3: CASSLGAGETDTQYF. The CDR3 DNA reads as TGTGCCAGCAGCTTAGGGGCGGGAGAGACAGATACGCAGTATTTT.

This clonotype was recorded many times. The chain recombines TRBV12-3 or TRBV12-4 with TRBJ2-7; no clear D gene. V lost 0 bases, J lost 2 bases, and 8 bases lay in between. The CDR3 runs 14 residues. DNA of the CDR3: TGTGCCAGCAGTTTAGCCGCTGGTGCCTACGAGCAGTACTTC. Residues: CASSLAAGAYEQYF.

This clonotype was counted at least ten times. CDR3 in amino acids: CSADGQEDSKFYGYTF. CDR3 sequence (DNA): TGCAGCGCCGACGGCCAGGAGGACAGCAAGTTCTATGGCTACACCTTC. V usage is TRBV29-1 and J usage is TRBJ1-2, with TRBD1 as a possible D gene (6 bases). Germline CDR1 is SQVTM and CDR2 is ANQGSEA. The V gene lost 7 bases and the J gene lost 4 bases, with 25 bases spanning the gap. CDR3 length: 16 amino acids. The complete variable domain, with remaining parts taken from reference TRBV29-1 and TRBJ1-2, reads SAVISQKPSRDICQRGTSLTIQCQVDSQVTMMFWYRQQPGQSLTLIATANQGSEATYESGFVIDKFPISRPNLTFSTLTVSNMSPEDSSIYLCSADGQEDSKFYGYTFGSGTRLTVV.

There are many counts of this clonotype. The chain uses TRBV12-3 or TRBV12-4 and TRBJ2-7, with 10 positions matching TRBD2. The CDR3 loop spans 17 amino acids. Unmatched junction bases numbered 8, after V lost 0 bases and J lost 3 bases. The CDR3 is CASSLARTSGELYEQYF. The CDR3 bases are TGTGCCAGCAGTTTAGCGCGTACTAGCGGGGAACTCTACGAGCAGTACTTC.

This clonotype was detected ten times or more. The J gene is TRBJ1-6, the V gene TRBV6-2 or TRBV6-3; D is unresolved. CDR3 size: 13 residues. Germline V gives CDR1 MNHEY, CDR2 SVGEGT. V was cut by 8 bases and J by 12 bases, with 17 bases left in between. The DNA of the CDR3 is TGTGCCAGCTCGGAGGGAGCCTACTTACCCCTCCACTTT. It codes for CASSEGAYLPLHF.

This clonotype was seen ten or more times. The V call is TRBV6-2 or TRBV6-3, the J call TRBJ1-6, with D possibly being TRBD1 (5 bases). The germline V and J ends were trimmed by 6 bases and 6 bases, with 15 bases remaining between them. Germline V CDR1 and CDR2: MNHEY, SVGEGT. The CDR3 totals 15 residues. CDR3 region: CASSPLGRTNSPLHF. CDR3 nucleotide sequence: TGTGCCAGCAGCCCCCTGGGGCGGACTAATTCACCCCTCCACTTT.

This clonotype has more than one count but fewer than ten. CDR3 coding DNA: TGTGCCAGCAGTTTAGGCAGGGTCGCTTTCTTT. Encoded protein: CASSLGRVAFF. V and J are TRBV12-3 or TRBV12-4 and TRBJ1-1; a weak D match, TRBD1 (5 bases). The V end was cut by 1 base, the J end by 11 bases, with 8 bases between. The CDR3 covers 11 residues.

This clonotype occurred many times. In DNA, the CDR3 is TGTGCCAGCAGCCAAGTATACGGCTCTGGGGCCAACGTCCTGACTTTC. Translation: CASSQVYGSGANVLTF. The chain carries TRBV4-2 and TRBJ2-6; D is unresolved. The CDR3 is 16 residues long. Deletions cut 1 base from V and 0 bases from J, with 7 bases between. Per the germline V gene, CDR1 is LGHNA and CDR2 is YNFKEQ.

This clonotype came up many times. The rearrangement uses TRBV5-5 and TRBJ1-2; no clear D gene. CDR3 length: 16 amino acids. Between the trimmed V and J ends, which lost 3 bases and 1 base, there was a span of 16 bases. CDR1 is SGHKS, CDR2 YYEKEE, per germline (reference sequence). CDR3 sequence: CASSSPRTLFNYGYTF. CDR3 in DNA: TGTGCCAGCAGCTCCCCCCGGACTCTCTTTAACTATGGCTACACCTTC.

This clonotype was found many times. The rearrangement uses TRBV28 and TRBJ2-1; the match to TRBD2 covers 13 bases. CDR1 and CDR2 from the germline V gene are MDHEN and SYDVKM. This CDR3 has 17 residues. J was trimmed by 0 bases and V by 5 bases; bases with no gene match: 4. The CDR3 is CASSPGLAGSSYNEQFF. In nucleotides, the CDR3 is TGTGCCAGCAGTCCGGGACTAGCGGGAAGCTCCTACAATGAGCAGTTCTTC.

This clonotype was seen at least ten times. The chain recombines TRBV5-1 with TRBJ2-7; 7 nucleotides align to TRBD2. CDR3 length: 14 residues. The trim removed 1 base at V and 4 bases at J, leaving 5 bases unmatched. Germline lookup yields CDR1 SGHRS and CDR2 YFSETQ. In DNA form, the CDR3 reads TGCGCCAGCAGCTTGACGGGCGGGGGATACGAGCAGTACTTC. It is translated as CASSLTGGGYEQYF.

V is TRBV6-5 and J is TRBJ1-1, with D perhaps TRBD1 (5 bases). Trimming shortened V by 2 bases and J by 1 base, and 8 bases separated the two germline ends. In germline, CDR1 is MNHEY, CDR2 SVGAGI. CDR3 size: 14 residues. The DNA of the CDR3 is TGTGCCAGCAGTTACGGGGGTAGGAACACTGAAGCTTTCTTT. It is translated as CASSYGGRNTEAFF.

This clonotype was counted at least ten times. The V and J genes are TRBV20-1 and TRBJ2-3, with 9 bases identical to TRBD2. V lost 1 base, J lost 4 bases, and 3 bases stayed unmatched. Germline CDR1 DFQATT, CDR2 SNEGSKA (reference sequence). The CDR3 length is 14 residues. The CDR3 protein is CSARVASGADTQYF. DNA of the CDR3: TGCAGTGCTAGAGTTGCTAGCGGGGCAGATACGCAGTATTTT.

This clonotype showed up many times. J is TRBJ2-7 and V is TRBV28; D remains unclear. With 2 bases removed from V and 6 bases from J, the gap between germline ends came to 8 bases. The CDR3 spans 12 residues. From germline, CDR1 is MDHEN and CDR2 SYDVKM. In nucleotides, the CDR3 is TGTGCCAGCAGTTTAGGTGCTCTCGAGCAGTACTTC. Protein: CASSLGALEQYF.

The rearrangement uses TRBV7-2 and TRBJ1-2, with 7 bases identical to TRBD1. CDR1 is SGHTA and CDR2 is FQGNSA in the germline V gene. The V and J ends lost 4 bases and 4 bases, in that order; junction bases with no gene match: 6. The CDR3 sequence is 14 residues long. The CDR3 DNA reads as TGTGCCAGCAGCTGGAACAGGGGCGCCTATGGCTACACCTTC. Protein: CASSWNRGAYGYTF.

In its sample, this clonotype was seen many times. The chain carries TRBV4-3 and TRBJ2-3; 7 bases are a match to TRBD2. With 4 bases clipped from V and 5 bases from J, the junction kept 9 bases outside the gene matches. In germline, CDR1 is LGHNA, CDR2 YSLEER. This CDR3 has 15 amino acids. CDR3 bases: TGCGCCAGCAGCCGAGAAGGGAGGGGAGGAGATACGCAGTATTTT. The encoded protein is CASSREGRGGDTQYF.

The CDR3 bases are TGTGCCAGCAGCGGGACGGGGAAAAACATTCAGTACTTC. It specifies CASSGTGKNIQYF. The rearrangement joins TRBV7-2 to TRBJ2-4; the D gene could be TRBD1 or TRBD2 (5 bases each). This CDR3 is built from 13 residues. The germline gives CDR1 SGHTA, CDR2 FQGNSA. V was clipped by 5 bases and J by 4 bases, with 9 bases between them.

This clonotype was observed many times. The chain has TRBV6-2 or TRBV6-3 and TRBJ2-3; D remains ambiguous. Trimming left V 5 bases short and J 6 bases short, with 12 bases between. Germline V CDR1 and CDR2: MNHEY, SVGEGT. The CDR3 is 13 residues long. Here the CDR3 reads CASSPTDLDTQYF. CDR3 sequence (DNA): TGTGCCAGCAGTCCGACCGATTTGGATACGCAGTATTTT.

This clonotype was detected ten times or more. This rearrangement joins TRBV6-2 or TRBV6-3 to TRBJ2-7; 8 nucleotides align to TRBD2. CDR3 size: 13 residues. Germline trimming cut 6 bases from V and 3 bases from J; bases unmatched to any gene: 4. Germline V lookup: CDR1 MNHEY, CDR2 SVGEGT. CDR3 nucleotide sequence: TGTGCCAGCAGATTACTAGCGGACTACGAGCAGTACTTC. Encoded protein: CASRLLADYEQYF.

The sample holds many counts of this clonotype. The chain links TRBV27 to TRBJ1-2, with 8 bases identical to TRBD1. In germline, CDR1 is MNHEY, CDR2 SMNVEV (reference sequence). The CDR3 is 15 amino acids. V shed 0 bases and J 2 bases; nucleotides not matched to a gene: 2. The CDR3 here is CASSLSQGANYGYTF. CDR3 coding DNA: TGTGCCAGCAGTTTATCTCAGGGGGCGAACTATGGCTACACCTTC.

The chain is built from TRBV29-1 and TRBJ2-1; D is perhaps TRBD1 (5 bases). The germline V gene has CDR1 SQVTM and CDR2 ANQGSEA. V shed 5 bases and J shed 9 bases, with 8 bases lying between them. The CDR3 runs 10 residues. The CDR3 DNA reads as TGCAGCGTTCTAAGGGGTGAGCAGTTCTTC. Its translation: CSVLRGEQFF.

The sample holds many counts of this clonotype. V and J are TRBV30 and TRBJ2-7; 7 nucleotides align to TRBD2. Germline V gene sequence: CDR1 GTSNPN, CDR2 SVGIG (reference sequence). This CDR3 region has 15 residues. V dropped 1 base and J dropped 0; count of bases not matched to a gene: 6. CDR3 DNA: TGTGCCTGGAGTGCCCCGCGGGGGAGCTCCTACGAGCAGTACTTC. It specifies CAWSAPRGSSYEQYF.

This clonotype was seen repeatedly, ten times or more. This chain links TRBV7-2 with TRBJ1-1; TRBD1 might be the D (5 bases). This CDR3 is built from 15 residues. CDR1 SGHTA and CDR2 FQGNSA come from the germline V gene. Trimming left V 1 base short and J 3 bases short, with 12 bases between. The CDR3 loop reads CASSLGDQGHTEAFF. For the CDR3, the DNA is TGTGCCAGCAGCTTAGGGGATCAGGGTCACACTGAAGCTTTCTTT.

In its sample, this clonotype was seen many times. This chain links TRBV5-1 with TRBJ1-2, with D possibly matching TRBD1 (6 bases). CDR1 and CDR2 (germline): SGHRS, YFSETQ. The CDR3 runs to 14 residues. V was shortened by 3 bases and J by 4 bases, with 13 bases between the two germline ends. CDR3 region: CASSSEGQIYGYTF. The CDR3 DNA follows: TGCGCCAGCAGCTCAGAAGGACAGATCTATGGCTACACCTTC.

This clonotype came up many times. The chain joins TRBV6-5 to TRBJ2-3; 10 bases are shared with TRBD2. Germline V CDR1 and CDR2: MNHEY, SVGAGI. V shed 2 bases and J 1 base; nucleotides not matched to a gene: 9. The CDR3 has 18 residues. CDR3: CASSYGRLAGAGTDTQYF. The CDR3 nucleotides are TGTGCCAGCAGTTACGGCAGGCTAGCGGGAGCTGGCACAGATACGCAGTATTTT.

There are many counts of this clonotype. In nucleotides, the CDR3 is TGCGCCAGCAGCACGTCTGGTTCCACCGGGGAGCTGTTTTTT. Its protein is CASSTSGSTGELFF. V usage is TRBV5-1 and J usage is TRBJ2-2, with no clear D. Germline V gene lookup returns CDR1 SGHRS and CDR2 YFSETQ. The CDR3 contains 14 residues. Trimming removed 4 bases at V and 4 bases at J, with 11 bases between. Supplemented by reference TRBV5-1 and TRBJ2-2, the full variable domain reads KAGVTQTPRYLIKTRGQQVTLSCSPISGHRSVSWYQQTPGQGLQFLFEYFSETQRNKGNFPGRFSGRQFSNSRSEMNVSTLELGDSALYLCASSTSGSTGELFFGEGSRLTVL.

The rearrangement uses TRBV7-9 and TRBJ2-4; TRBD1 or TRBD2 may be the D gene (5 bases each). Germline CDR1 reads SEHNR; CDR2 reads FQNEAQ (reference sequence). Trimming left V 4 bases short and J 1 base short, with 8 bases between. The CDR3 runs 14 residues. The CDR3 nucleotides are TGTGCCAGCAGCTCTTGGGGGGCCAAAAACATTCAGTACTTC. It translates to CASSSWGAKNIQYF.

In its sample, this clonotype was seen many times. The chain is built from TRBV14 and TRBJ2-7; D uncertain. CDR1 is SGHDN and CDR2 is FVKESK in the germline V gene. Trimming stripped 4 bases from V and 4 bases from J, with 17 bases between. The CDR3 consists of 15 residues. Written as DNA, the CDR3 is TGTGCCAGCAGCCTCCACAGCAAGGGTTCGTACGAGCAGTACTTC. Residues: CASSLHSKGSYEQYF.